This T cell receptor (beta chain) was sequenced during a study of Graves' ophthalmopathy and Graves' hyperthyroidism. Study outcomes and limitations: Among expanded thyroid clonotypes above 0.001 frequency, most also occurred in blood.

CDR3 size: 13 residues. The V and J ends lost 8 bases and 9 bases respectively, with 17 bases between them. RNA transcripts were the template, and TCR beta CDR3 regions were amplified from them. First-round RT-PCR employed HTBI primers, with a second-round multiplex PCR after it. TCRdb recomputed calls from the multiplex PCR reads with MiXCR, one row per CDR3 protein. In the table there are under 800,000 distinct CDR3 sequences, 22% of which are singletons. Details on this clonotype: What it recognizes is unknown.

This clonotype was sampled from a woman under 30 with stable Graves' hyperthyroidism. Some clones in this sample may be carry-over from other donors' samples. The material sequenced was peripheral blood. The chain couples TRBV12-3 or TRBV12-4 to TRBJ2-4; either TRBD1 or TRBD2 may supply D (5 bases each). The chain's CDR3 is CASLDVNGGIQYF. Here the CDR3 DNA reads TGTGCCAGCCTCGACGTAAATGGGGGCATTCAGTACTTC.